This is a list of T cell receptor beta chains from one sample in a study of cytomegalovirus exposure and HLA in healthy donors. Sequenced by immunoSEQ multiplex PCR; TCRdb stores in-frame clones only, minus some. The data show fewer than 200,000 clones, with about four fifths seen just once and roughly 2.8% held by the top ten. The specimen sequenced was PBMCs. The source is a woman aged 18 to 35 in good health and CMV-seropositive. Each CDR3 is given with its conserved first and last residue. The D gene is left open where the match is weak. Some rows mark clone size as missing; the rest say once, few, many or name a class of expanded clone.

DNA	CDR3	V	J	D	size
TGTGCCAGTAGTCCCCCAGGGGACACAGATACGCAGTATTTT	CASSPPGDTDTQYF	TRBV19	TRBJ2-3	NA	many
TGTGCCAGCACCCCAACGCGGACTCACAATGAGCAGTTCTTC	CASTPTRTHNEQFF	TRBV11-2	TRBJ2-1	NA	NA
TGCAGTGCTCAGTACCAAGAGACCCAGTACTTC	CSAQYQETQYF	TRBV20-1	TRBJ2-5	NA	NA
TGCGCCAGCAGCGACCGGGACACATTTACAGATACGCAGTATTTT	CASSDRDTFTDTQYF	TRBV4-1	TRBJ2-3	NA	NA
TGTGCCAGCAGCGCAGGGTGGGTCGAGCAGTACTTC	CASSAGWVEQYF	TRBV7-6	TRBJ2-7	NA	NA
TGTGCCAGCAGGCCACCGGGGTCCGATCGTAACCCGTACTTC	CASRPPGSDRNPYF	TRBV7-9	TRBJ2-7	NA	NA
TGTGCCACGCGACAGTCCGAAAAACTGTTTTTT	CATRQSEKLFF	TRBV19	TRBJ1-4	NA	NA
TGTGCCAGTAGTAAAGGACAGACCGCAACTAATGAAAAACTGTTTTTT	CASSKGQTATNEKLFF	TRBV19	TRBJ1-4	NA	NA
TGTGCCAGCAGCTGGGGCCAAAAAAGCACTGAAGCTTTCTTT	CASSWGQKSTEAFF	TRBV5-6	TRBJ1-1	NA	NA
TGTGCCAGCATCCCGTATGCAGGGGCTAATCAGCCCCAGCATTTT	CASIPYAGANQPQHF	TRBV7-2	TRBJ1-5	NA	NA
TGTGCCAGCAGAGGGGACCAAGAGACCCAGTACTTC	CASRGDQETQYF	TRBV2	TRBJ2-5	NA	NA
TGTGCCAGCAGCCCACGACAGGGGGCGAAATATGGCTACACCTTC	CASSPRQGAKYGYTF	TRBV7-6	TRBJ1-2	TRBD1	NA
TGTGCCAGCTCACCGGGACAGGCCTCTTCACCCCTCCACTTT	CASSPGQASSPLHF	TRBV18	TRBJ1-6	TRBD1	few
TGTGCCAGCAGCTTAATTGGCGGGGCGAGCTACGAGCAGTACTTC	CASSLIGGASYEQYF	TRBV11-2	TRBJ2-7	NA	NA
TGCGCCAGCAGATCCGGGACAGGGGAGAATGAGCAGTTCTTC	CASRSGTGENEQFF	TRBV5-1	TRBJ2-1	TRBD1	NA
TGTGCCAGCAGCTTAGGGCCGTTCAATGAGCAGTTCTTC	CASSLGPFNEQFF	TRBV7-3	TRBJ2-1	NA	NA
TGTGCCAGCAGCCAGTGGAGGAGCTCATACGAGCAGTACTTC	CASSQWRSSYEQYF	TRBV14	TRBJ2-7	NA	NA
TGTGCCATCAGGACCCTTCGAGCGGGTATCTACGAGCAGTACTTC	CAIRTLRAGIYEQYF	TRBV10-3	TRBJ2-7	NA	NA
TGTGCCAGCAGCTGGCGGACTAGCGGGGGAGGCGAGCAGTTCTTC	CASSWRTSGGGEQFF	TRBV14	TRBJ2-1	TRBD2	NA
TGTGCCAGCAGCTTAAAGGGACAGCATAATTCACCCCTCCACTTT	CASSLKGQHNSPLHF	TRBV11-2	TRBJ1-6	TRBD1	few
TGTGCCAGCAGTCAAAGAGATGGGCAGAGCCCCCATACGCAGTATTTT	CASSQRDGQSPHTQYF	TRBV7-6	TRBJ2-3	NA	NA
TGTGCCATCAGGACAGCCTACGAGCAGTACTTC	CAIRTAYEQYF	TRBV10-3	TRBJ2-7	NA	once
TGTGCCAGCAGTTCTGACAGGGAAGCTTTCTTT	CASSSDREAFF	TRBV6-5	TRBJ1-1	NA	NA
TGCGCCAGCGCGGTGCTGAAGGGGGAGACCCAGTACTTC	CASAVLKGETQYF	TRBV4-1	TRBJ2-5	NA	once
TGTGCCAGCAGACTGGGTCGCCCGGGACAGACGATTGAAAAACTGTTTTTT	CASRLGRPGQTIEKLFF	TRBV27	TRBJ1-4	TRBD1	NA
TGCGCCAGCAGCTTGGCACTTGGAGCTAACTATGGCTACACCTTC	CASSLALGANYGYTF	TRBV5-1	TRBJ1-2	NA	NA
TGTGCCAGTAGTCCTCGGACTAGCGGGGGGCCAAAGAACACCGGGGAGCTGTTTTTT	CASSPRTSGGPKNTGELFF	TRBV19	TRBJ2-2	TRBD2	NA
TGTGCCAGCAGTCCCGACAGAGTGGTGGCCGGGGAGCTGTTTTTT	CASSPDRVVAGELFF	TRBV2	TRBJ2-2	NA	NA
TGTGCCAGCACCCAAGACAGGGGGACTGAAGCTTTCTTT	CASTQDRGTEAFF	TRBV7-3	TRBJ1-1	TRBD1	once
TGCGCCAGCAGCTTGTACAGTGACATGAACACTGAAGCTTTCTTT	CASSLYSDMNTEAFF	TRBV5-1	TRBJ1-1	NA	NA
TGTGCCAGCAGCAAATTAAATCTCGGTGGGACAGGGACCTACAATGAGCAGTTCTTC	CASSKLNLGGTGTYNEQFF	TRBV21-1	TRBJ2-1	NA	NA
TGTGCCAGTGAGCTCGGGACTTCTAACCAAGAGACCCAGTACTTC	CASELGTSNQETQYF	TRBV6-1	TRBJ2-5	NA	NA
TGTGCCAGCAGCCCCCGTCTAGCGGGGGTGGCCTACGAGCAGTACTTC	CASSPRLAGVAYEQYF	TRBV9	TRBJ2-7	TRBD2	NA
TGTGCCAGCAGTCCAAATTGGCGGAGCAATCAGCCCCAGCATTTT	CASSPNWRSNQPQHF	TRBV4-2	TRBJ1-5	NA	few
TGCGCCAGCAGCCAAGATCTAGGGGCAGGAGTCCTGAAGGCCGGGGAGCTGTTTTTT	CASSQDLGAGVLKAGELFF	TRBV4-3	TRBJ2-2	NA	NA
TGTGCCAGGCGGGTGGCTGCTGGGGCCAACGTCCTGACTTTC	CARRVAAGANVLTF	TRBV19	TRBJ2-6	NA	once
TGTGCCAGCAGTTCTCAAGAGACCCAGTACTTC	CASSSQETQYF	TRBV6-6	TRBJ2-5	NA	NA
TGTGCCAGCAGCCCGACTGGTACCTACAATGAGCAGTTCTTC	CASSPTGTYNEQFF	TRBV5-4	TRBJ2-1	NA	NA
TGTGCCAGCAGCTTATATGGGACAGATAACTATGGCTACACCTTC	CASSLYGTDNYGYTF	TRBV7-2	TRBJ1-2	TRBD1	NA
TGCGCCAGCAGTGCTAGCAGGACCCCCTGGGGTGAGCAGTTCTTC	CASSASRTPWGEQFF	TRBV10-1	TRBJ2-1	NA	NA
TGTGCCAGCAGCTATAATCCAGGCCCCTACGAGCAGTACTTC	CASSYNPGPYEQYF	TRBV11-2	TRBJ2-7	NA	NA
TGTGCCAGCACCATAGCTACCAAGGCGGGACTATTCTACGAGCAGTACTTC	CASTIATKAGLFYEQYF	TRBV6-8	TRBJ2-7	TRBD2	NA
TGTGCCAGCAGCTCCAGCGGGGGGTTTAACAATGAGCAGTTCTTC	CASSSSGGFNNEQFF	TRBV11-1	TRBJ2-1	TRBD2	NA
TGCGCCAGCATGGAGGGGGCGAGCTACGAGCAGTACTTC	CASMEGASYEQYF	TRBV5-1	TRBJ2-7	NA	NA
TGTGCCAGCAGTGGACAGGAGGTGGCGGTTTCCCGAGGCATTCAGTACTTC	CASSGQEVAVSRGIQYF	TRBV6-1	TRBJ2-4	NA	once
TGTGCCAGCAGCTTAGCGGGACAGGGCAGAAAGGGCTACACCTTC	CASSLAGQGRKGYTF	TRBV7-9	TRBJ1-2	TRBD1	NA
TGTGCCAGCAGCCGCGCGGGGGGAACGAGCTCCTACGAGCAGTACTTC	CASSRAGGTSSYEQYF	TRBV5-4	TRBJ2-7	TRBD2	NA
TGTGCCAGTATACCAGGACTAGCCATTCCCTTACCTAAGCAGTACTTC	CASIPGLAIPLPKQYF	TRBV19	TRBJ2-7	TRBD2	once
TGTGCCAGCAGCGACGGGACTTACCAAGAGACCCAGTACTTC	CASSDGTYQETQYF	TRBV7-9	TRBJ2-5	NA	NA
TGTGCCAGCACTCGAAGGGGTACCAATCAGCCCCAGCATTTT	CASTRRGTNQPQHF	TRBV6-1	TRBJ1-5	NA	NA
TGCGCCAGCAGCCTAACAGGGGGCGGGAATGGAAAACTGTTTTTT	CASSLTGGGNGKLFF	TRBV5-1	TRBJ1-4	TRBD1	NA
TGTGCCACCAGCAGAGATGGCAGGTCGGAAGAAGCTTTCTTT	CATSRDGRSEEAFF	TRBV15	TRBJ1-1	NA	once
TGTGCCACCAGCAGTGGCAGGGGGCCGGTGGGGACTGAAGCTTTCTTT	CATSSGRGPVGTEAFF	TRBV15	TRBJ1-1	TRBD1	NA
TGTGCCAGCAGCGCAGGGGGCTTTCAGCCCCAGCATTTT	CASSAGGFQPQHF	TRBV5-8	TRBJ1-5	TRBD1	once
TGTGCCAGCAGCCCGACTAGCGGGTCGATCACTAGCACAGATACGCAGTATTTT	CASSPTSGSITSTDTQYF	TRBV7-3	TRBJ2-3	TRBD2	NA
TGTGCCAGCACCGGACAGACCTACGAGCAGTACTTC	CASTGQTYEQYF	TRBV6-6	TRBJ2-7	NA	few
TGTGCCAGCAGTGAGGGGCTGGGGGGGGGAGATACGCAGTATTTT	CASSEGLGGGDTQYF	TRBV6-1	TRBJ2-3	TRBD2	NA